These 31 T cell receptor beta chains came from one sample sequenced in a study of T cell changes during pregnancy in multiple sclerosis. TCRdb's copy holds only in-frame clones and misses some; the assay was immunoSEQ multiplex PCR. The data contain approximately 50,000 clones, about nine tenths of them singletons. This specimen consisted of CD8+ T cells from peripheral blood mononuclear cells, obtained after pregnancy. These receptor sequences come from a female donor with multiple sclerosis, enrolled in a pregnancy study.

The chain joins TRBV6-1 to TRBJ1-5, with a possible D match to TRBD1 (5 bases). Trimming removed 1 base at V and 0 bases at J, with 13 bases between. This CDR3 comprises 17 residues. Germline V gives CDR1 MNHNS, CDR2 SASEGT. CDR3 bases: TGTGCCAGCAGTGAAGGGACGGGGGTTATTAGCAATCAGCCCCAGCATTTT. Protein product: CASSEGTGVISNQPQHF.

The chain couples TRBV6-1 to TRBJ2-1, with D hard to call. V shed 3 bases and J shed 1 base, with 4 bases lying between them. This CDR3 has 13 amino acids. Germline values: CDR1 MNHNS, CDR2 SASEGT. CDR3 residues: CASSDLSYNEQFF. CDR3 bases: TGTGCCAGCAGTGATCTATCCTACAATGAGCAGTTCTTC.

The CDR3 spells CASTGGLGYEQYF. CDR3 DNA sequence: TGTGCCAGCACGGGGGGCCTTGGGTACGAGCAGTACTTC. This chain links TRBV6-6 with TRBJ2-7, with D perhaps TRBD2 (7 bases). Germline V gene data show CDR1 as MNHNY and CDR2 as SVGAGI (reference sequence). Trimming removed 7 bases from V and 4 bases from J, with 14 bases in between. CDR3 length: 13 amino acids.

This rearrangement joins TRBV5-1 to TRBJ2-7; 10 nucleotides line up with TRBD1. The germline CDR1 and CDR2 sequences are SGHRS and YFSETQ. Trimming took 0 bases from V and 3 from J; bases not matched to a gene: 12. This CDR3 is built from 18 residues. CDR3 sequence (DNA): TGCGCCAGCAGCTTGGGGGTCTTAGGGACAGGGGCAATCTACGAGCAGTACTTC. Its protein product is CASSLGVLGTGAIYEQYF. The full variable domain, in which reference TRBV5-1 and TRBJ2-7 provide the parts outside the CDR3, is KAGVTQTPRYLIKTRGQQVTLSCSPISGHRSVSWYQQTPGQGLQFLFEYFSETQRNKGNFPGRFSGRQFSNSRSEMNVSTLELGDSALYLCASSLGVLGTGAIYEQYFGPGTRLTVT.

The V gene is TRBV2, the J gene TRBJ2-1, with a possible D match to TRBD1 (6 bases). This CDR3 is built from 11 residues. Germline CDR1 reads SNHLY; CDR2 reads FYNNEI. The CDR3 is CAQRGTREQFF. CDR3 sequence (DNA): TGTGCGCAGCGAGGGACACGGGAGCAGTTCTTC.

The chain combines TRBV5-6 with TRBJ2-1; D is undetermined. V was pared by 1 base and J by 7 bases, with 12 bases between. The CDR3 is made up of 14 amino acids. Germline CDR1 reads SGHDT; CDR2 reads YYEEEE. CDR3 DNA: TGTGCCAGCAGCTTGTTCGGTGGGCTGAATGAGCAGTTCTTC. Amino acids: CASSLFGGLNEQFF.

This rearrangement joins TRBV2 to TRBJ1-1, with 10 bases that match TRBD1. The germline V gene has CDR1 SNHLY and CDR2 FYNNEI. The CDR3 is 16 amino acids. The V segment lost 6 bases and the J segment 0 bases; nucleotides outside the gene matches: 7. As DNA, the CDR3 is TGTGCCAGCAGAACGGACAGGGGGAGCCTGAACACTGAAGCTTTCTTT. This gives the protein CASRTDRGSLNTEAFF.

The CDR3 sequence: CASSIRDRGLSTEAFF. The CDR3 bases are TGTGCCAGCAGCATAAGGGACAGGGGGCTGAGCACTGAAGCTTTCTTT. The chain combines TRBV13 with TRBJ1-1; 12 bases map to TRBD1. CDR1 and CDR2 (germline): PRHDT, FYEKMQ (reference sequence). The ends lost 5 bases at V and 4 bases at J; junction bases unmatched: 8. The CDR3 has 16 amino acids.

The chain combines TRBV28 with TRBJ2-7, with TRBD1 identical over 10 bases. This CDR3 has 18 residues. Germline V gene sequence: CDR1 MDHEN, CDR2 SYDVKM. The V and J ends lost 9 bases and 1 base, in that order; junction bases with no gene match: 18. CDR3 in DNA: TGTGCCAGTCTTCCCGGGACAGGGGAAAGTTTCGGGTCCTACGAGCAGTACTTC. This encodes CASLPGTGESFGSYEQYF.

The V and J genes are TRBV19 and TRBJ1-2; 7 bases agree with TRBD1. Germline CDR1 LNHDA, CDR2 SQIVND (reference sequence). V was pared by 7 bases and J by 3 bases, with 11 bases of the junction left unmatched. The CDR3 runs to 15 residues. Here the CDR3 reads CASISGQVSHYGYTF. The DNA for the CDR3 is TGTGCCAGTATCAGTGGACAGGTATCCCACTATGGCTACACCTTC.

This clone was seen a single time. The chain recombines TRBV27 with TRBJ1-5, with a tentative D call TRBD1 (5 bases). The CDR3 runs 16 residues. Germline V gene data show CDR1 as MNHEY and CDR2 as SMNVEV (reference sequence). Trimming removed 0 bases from V and 2 bases from J, with 11 bases in between. CDR3 DNA: TGTGCCAGCAGTTTATCCCGGGGGGTGGGCAATCAGCCCCAGCATTTT. Its protein product is CASSLSRGVGNQPQHF.

This chain joins TRBV9 and TRBJ2-7; weak D call: TRBD2 (5 bases). CDR1 and CDR2 (germline): SGDLS, YYNGEE. Trimming pared 2 bases from V and 3 bases from J, leaving 15 bases between. This CDR3 has 15 residues. DNA of the CDR3: TGTGCCAGCAGCGTGGGAGAGGCAGGAGACTACGAGCAGTACTTC. This codes for CASSVGEAGDYEQYF.

V usage is TRBV6-4 and J usage is TRBJ2-3; D gene ambiguous. V lost 2 bases and J 7 bases, leaving 10 bases between the germline ends. There are 13 residues in the CDR3. The germline gives CDR1 MRHNA, CDR2 SNTAGT. The CDR3 region is CASSDSESYTQYF. The CDR3 DNA sequence: TGTGCCAGCAGTGACAGTGAGTCCTATACGCAGTATTTT.

As DNA, the CDR3 is TGTGCCAGCAGGACAGGCGGGTTGGACGAGCAGTACTTC. Amino acids: CASRTGGLDEQYF. The chain carries TRBV6-5 and TRBJ2-7; the D gene is possibly TRBD1 (6 bases). CDR1 and CDR2 from the germline V gene are MNHEY and SVGAGI. V dropped 6 bases and J dropped 5 bases, with 14 bases sitting between them. This CDR3 comprises 13 residues.

The chain carries TRBV10-2 and TRBJ1-5; 7 positions agree with TRBD1. This CDR3 is built from 14 residues. Per the germline V gene, CDR1 is WSHSY and CDR2 is SAAADI. With 8 bases clipped from V and 7 bases from J, the junction kept 11 bases outside the gene matches. The CDR3 DNA reads as TGCGCCAGCGGGCAAGACAGGGAGAGCCAGCCCCAGCATTTT. This translates into CASGQDRESQPQHF.

DNA for the CDR3: TGTGCCAGCAGCTTAGGCATCCGGACAGGGGTGAATGAAAAACTGTTTTTT. It encodes CASSLGIRTGVNEKLFF. V gene TRBV13 combines with J gene TRBJ1-4; 9 nucleotides line up with TRBD1. Germline values: CDR1 PRHDT, CDR2 FYEKMQ (reference sequence). V shed 0 bases and J 5 bases; nucleotides not matched to a gene: 7. The CDR3 has 17 residues. Using reference TRBV13 and TRBJ1-4 for the parts outside the CDR3, the full variable domain is AAGVIQSPRHLIKEKRETATLKCYPIPRHDTVYWYQQGPGQDPQFLISFYEKMQSDKGSIPDRFSAQQFSDYHSELNMSSLELGDSALYFCASSLGIRTGVNEKLFFGSGTQLSVL.

The chain couples TRBV4-1 to TRBJ2-3, with 8 bases that match TRBD2. From germline, CDR1 is MGHRA and CDR2 YSYEKL. The ends lost 2 bases at V and 4 bases at J; junction bases unmatched: 5. This CDR3 is 15 amino acids long. CDR3 region: CASSQPGGGSDTQYF. The CDR3 nucleotides are TGCGCCAGCAGCCAACCCGGGGGGGGTTCAGATACGCAGTATTTT.

This rearrangement joins TRBV30 to TRBJ2-5, with TRBD1 as a possible D gene (6 bases). The CDR3 is 14 amino acids. Germline V gene sequence: CDR1 GTSNPN, CDR2 SVGIG (reference sequence). Trimming removed 6 bases from V and 2 bases from J, with 16 bases in between. CDR3 bases: TGTGCCTGCTCCCGGGACACAGCACAAGAGACCCAGTACTTC. It yields the protein CACSRDTAQETQYF.

The V gene is TRBV29-1, the J gene TRBJ1-4; D is unclear. CDR3 length: 14 residues. The V end was cut by 5 bases, the J end by 3 bases, with 13 bases between. The germline gives CDR1 SQVTM, CDR2 ANQGSEA. The CDR3: CSVKGPNPNEKLFF. In nucleotides, the CDR3 is TGCAGCGTTAAAGGGCCCAATCCTAATGAAAAACTGTTTTTT.

The V gene is TRBV19, the J gene TRBJ1-5, with TRBD1 matching over 7 bases. Unmatched junction bases numbered 9, after V lost 7 bases and J lost 3 bases. Germline assignment: CDR1 LNHDA and CDR2 SQIVND (reference sequence). The CDR3 has 15 amino acids. CDR3 bases: TGTGCCAGTAACCTAGCGACAGGGATCAATCAGCCCCAGCATTTT. Amino acids: CASNLATGINQPQHF. Supplemented by reference TRBV19 and TRBJ1-5, the full variable domain reads DGGITQSPKYLFRKEGQNVTLSCEQNLNHDAMYWYRQDPGQGLRLIYYSQIVNDFQKGDIAEGYSVSREKKESFPLTVTSAQKNPTAFYLCASNLATGINQPQHFGDGTRLSIL.

The chain recombines TRBV7-3 with TRBJ1-2; a weak D match, TRBD1 (6 bases). The V gene's germline CDR1 is SGHTA and CDR2 FQGTGA. The CDR3 contains 12 residues. Between the trimmed V and J ends, which lost 4 bases and 8 bases, there was a span of 11 bases. CDR3 bases: TGTGCCAGCAGCTCTACGGGGGGCGGCTACACCTTC. Its protein product is CASSSTGGGYTF.

The rearrangement uses TRBV27 and TRBJ2-7; 12 bases are shared with TRBD2. Germline values: CDR1 MNHEY, CDR2 SMNVEV (reference sequence). This CDR3 region has 15 residues. Trimming removed 2 bases from V and 2 bases from J; junction bases left unmatched: 1. The CDR3 reads CASSLGLAGTYEQYF. CDR3 DNA sequence: TGTGCCAGCAGTTTAGGACTAGCGGGAACCTACGAGCAGTACTTC.

The chain is built from TRBV13 and TRBJ1-1; D possibly corresponds to TRBD1 (6 bases). The V end lost 4 bases, the J end lost 6 bases, and 12 bases lay between the germline ends. Germline-derived CDR1 and CDR2 are PRHDT and FYEKMQ (reference sequence). This CDR3 is 13 amino acids long. The CDR3 here is CASSSRGAAEAFF. The CDR3 bases are TGTGCCAGCAGCTCACGGGGGGCTGCTGAAGCTTTCTTT. The whole variable domain, remainder taken from reference TRBV13 and TRBJ1-1, is AAGVIQSPRHLIKEKRETATLKCYPIPRHDTVYWYQQGPGQDPQFLISFYEKMQSDKGSIPDRFSAQQFSDYHSELNMSSLELGDSALYFCASSSRGAAEAFFGQGTRLTVV.

J is TRBJ2-7 and V is TRBV6-1; TRBD2 matches at 13 bases. This CDR3 spans 15 amino acids. The germline CDR1 and CDR2 sequences are MNHNS and SASEGT. V gave up 7 bases and J gave up 2 bases; unmatched junction bases: 5. In DNA, the CDR3 is TGTGCCAGCACAACCGGGACTAGCGGGACCTACGAGCAGTACTTC. Amino acid sequence: CASTTGTSGTYEQYF.

This clone was seen a single time. This rearrangement joins TRBV27 to TRBJ1-1; D gene uncertain. CDR1 is MNHEY, CDR2 SMNVEV, per germline (reference sequence). Trimming shortened V by 5 bases and J by 10 bases, and 11 bases separated the two germline ends. CDR3 size: 11 residues. Here the CDR3 DNA reads TGTGCCAGCAGTACCGGGTTTTCAGCTTTCTTT. It translates to CASSTGFSAFF.

This chain joins TRBV6-1 and TRBJ1-6, with a weak D call TRBD1 (5 bases). The CDR3 has 15 residues. Trimming shortened V by 4 bases and J by 5 bases, and 12 bases separated the two germline ends. Germline CDR1 is MNHNS and CDR2 is SASEGT. CDR3 DNA sequence: TGTGCCAGCAGTGGTGAGTCAGGGAATAATTCACCCCTCCACTTT. Translated, it gives CASSGESGNNSPLHF.

The V gene is TRBV7-9, the J gene TRBJ2-7, with 7 bases identical to TRBD1. This CDR3 is built from 14 residues. Germline V gene data show CDR1 as SEHNR and CDR2 as FQNEAQ (reference sequence). Unmatched junction bases numbered 13, after V lost 5 bases and J lost 9 bases. CDR3 sequence (DNA): TGTGCCAGCAGCGAGGGACAGTCTCTATGGGGGCAGTACTTC. As protein: CASSEGQSLWGQYF.

The rearrangement links TRBV19 to TRBJ1-4; D is unclear. Trimming took off 1 base at V and 5 bases at J, with 20 bases between the two ends. The CDR3 contains 18 residues. Germline-derived CDR1 and CDR2 are LNHDA and SQIVND (reference sequence). CDR3: CASSIVAYHGLQNEKLFF. CDR3 bases: TGTGCCAGTAGTATAGTCGCCTATCATGGGCTCCAGAATGAAAAACTGTTTTTT.

The chain is built from TRBV30 and TRBJ1-2, with 7 positions matching TRBD1. Trimming at V came to 1 base and at J to 6 bases, leaving 5 bases not matched to a gene. CDR3 size: 13 residues. The germline CDR1 and CDR2 sequences are GTSNPN and SVGIG (reference sequence). CDR3 protein: CAWSGITGDGYTF. CDR3 DNA sequence: TGTGCCTGGAGTGGAATAACAGGGGATGGCTACACCTTC.

This chain connects TRBV7-6 to TRBJ2-5; D possibly corresponds to TRBD1 (5 bases). CDR3 length: 15 amino acids. Germline V CDR1 and CDR2: SGHVS, FNYEAQ. The germline V and J ends were trimmed by 8 bases and 1 base, with 17 bases remaining between them. CDR3 in amino acids: CASSGSQGIQETQYF. The CDR3 nucleotides are TGTGCCAGCTCCGGCAGCCAGGGCATCCAAGAGACCCAGTACTTC.

The chain combines TRBV5-6 with TRBJ2-1, with 14 nucleotides matching TRBD2. The CDR3 extends over 15 amino acids. With 0 bases clipped from V and 7 bases from J, the junction kept 0 bases outside the gene matches. CDR1 is SGHDT and CDR2 is YYEEEE in the germline V gene. The CDR3 region is CASSLGLAGGNEQFF. The CDR3 DNA is TGTGCCAGCAGCTTGGGACTAGCGGGGGGGAATGAGCAGTTCTTC.